This TCR beta chain was retrieved from a study of shared clonotypes between healthy human individuals. The CDR3 spans 13 residues. Germline CDR1 SGHRS, CDR2 YFSETQ. V lost 5 bases to trimming and J lost 3 bases, with 6 bases between them. The method was immunoSEQ multiplex PCR; TCRdb's version includes in-frame clones alone and lacks a portion of them. Here the sample spans 2 million to 3 million clones, approximately 93% being singletons. The sample comprised naive CD4+ T cells from PBMCs. Subset described: CD45RA+ positively selected. The TCR was taken from a young man in good health. Some clones in this sample may be carry-over from other donors' samples. The rearrangement links TRBV5-1 to TRBJ2-6, with D unclear. The CDR3 loop reads CASREVGANVLTF. DNA of the CDR3: TGCGCCAGCAGGGAAGTTGGGGCCAACGTCCTGACTTTC.